Below are 10 T cell receptor beta chains sequenced from a single sample in a study of early T cells in non-severe SARS-CoV-2 infection (dated by TCRdb to about 2021). Preparation of the library involved 5' RACE. Sequencing was carried out with a NextSeq 500. TCRdb passed the public sequencing reads through fastp at Q25 and MiXCR, retaining productive beta sequences. Each record represents a unique CDR3 protein, reported with the most common genes and DNA among its rows. In all, the sample holds some 60,000 distinct CDR3 sequences, and 8% to 10% of those were seen once. The ten largest clones capture about 1.2% of the sample. Sequenced material: whole blood. Receptors originate from an adult who was a healthcare worker with PCR-confirmed SARS-CoV-2 infection or an uninfected control (not recorded which).

This clonotype occurred many times. This chain connects TRBV7-3 to TRBJ1-1; D gene ambiguous. The CDR3 sequence is 13 residues long. The germline V gene encodes CDR1 SGHTA and CDR2 FQGTGA. Deletions cut 8 bases from V and 2 bases from J, with 12 bases between. The CDR3 protein is CASGNTRNTEAFF. CDR3 coding DNA: TGTGCCAGCGGGAACACTCGAAACACTGAAGCTTTCTTT.

The V gene is TRBV4-1, the J gene TRBJ2-7, with 7 bases matching TRBD1. This CDR3 spans 14 amino acids. J lost 5 bases, V lost 6 bases, and 10 bases had no gene match. Germline V gene lookup returns CDR1 MGHRA and CDR2 YSYEKL. DNA for the CDR3: TGCGCCAGCAGACGCACCGACAGGGACCACGAGCAGTACGTC. It encodes CASRRTDRDHEQYV.

This clonotype showed up just a few times. This chain links TRBV30 with TRBJ1-2; maybe TRBD1 (6 bases). Trimming stripped 0 bases from V and 11 bases from J, with 16 bases between. CDR1 GTSNPN and CDR2 SVGIG come from the germline V gene (reference sequence). CDR3 length: 13 residues. Written as DNA, the CDR3 is TGTGCCTGGAGTGTAAGCAGGGGCTCTACGTACACCTTC. It is translated as CAWSVSRGSTYTF.

This clonotype was seen a handful of times. The J gene is TRBJ2-1, the V gene TRBV2; 15 nucleotides align to TRBD2. V lost 3 bases, J lost 1 base, and 10 bases stayed unmatched. The CDR3 is 20 amino acids. From germline, CDR1 is SNHLY and CDR2 FYNNEI. The CDR3 loop reads CASSDSLGLAGGPSYNEQFF. The CDR3 region has the DNA TGTGCCAGCAGTGATAGCTTGGGACTAGCGGGGGGTCCTTCCTACAATGAGCAGTTCTTC.

V is TRBV7-9 and J is TRBJ1-1, with D perhaps TRBD1 (6 bases). This CDR3 is built from 15 residues. Germline CDR1 is SEHNR and CDR2 is FQNEAQ (reference sequence). V dropped 0 bases and J dropped 1 base, with 9 bases sitting between them. The CDR3 coding sequence is TGTGCCAGCAGCTTAGCTGCAGGGGCGAACACTGAAGCTTTCTTT. Translating it yields CASSLAAGANTEAFF.

Regarding this clonotype: This may arise from a read error, as a much more abundant clone is one base away. The chain has TRBV3-2 and TRBJ1-5. TRBV3-2 is noted as a pseudogene. This CDR3 is 12 amino acids long. For the CDR3, the DNA is TGTGCCAGCAGCCAGGGGAATCAGCCCCAGCATTTT. Residues: CASSQGNQPQHF.

This clonotype was seen repeatedly, ten times or more. The chain has TRBV20-1 and TRBJ2-3; D possibly corresponds to TRBD2 (7 bases). The CDR3 extends over 16 amino acids. The ends were cut back, 2 bases at V and 0 bases at J, with 15 bases in the middle. Per the germline V gene, CDR1 is DFQATT and CDR2 is SNEGSKA (reference sequence). The CDR3 DNA sequence: TGCAGTGCTAGACCTGGCCGGGGGGCGAGCACAGATACGCAGTATTTT. Translated: CSARPGRGASTDTQYF.

The chain combines TRBV12-3 or TRBV12-4 with TRBJ1-5; 7 bases line up with TRBD1. The CDR3 is 13 amino acids. Germline trimming cut 6 bases from V and 3 bases from J; bases unmatched to any gene: 2. Here the CDR3 reads CASSDRDNQPQHF. CDR3 sequence (DNA): TGTGCCAGCAGCGACAGGGACAATCAGCCCCAGCATTTT.

The chain uses TRBV28 and TRBJ1-5; 8 nucleotides agree with TRBD1. Germline V gene lookup returns CDR1 MDHEN and CDR2 SYDVKM. V was pared by 3 bases and J by 4 bases, with 5 bases of the junction left unmatched. There are 15 residues in the CDR3. The chain's CDR3 is CASSLPRGQNQPQHF. In nucleotides, the CDR3 is TGTGCCAGCAGTTTGCCCAGGGGGCAGAATCAGCCCCAGCATTTT.

The V and J genes are TRBV7-3 and TRBJ2-2; 8 bases line up with TRBD1. This CDR3 has 15 residues. The V gene end was trimmed by 4 bases and the J gene end by 4 bases; junction bases not matched to a gene: 5. Germline V gene data show CDR1 as SGHTA and CDR2 as FQGTGA. The CDR3 is CASSSRQGPTGELFF. The CDR3, as DNA: TGTGCCAGCAGCTCCCGACAGGGGCCCACCGGGGAGCTGTTTTTT.